This TCR beta chain comes out of a study of blood T cell repertoires in COVID-19. V was clipped by 2 bases and J by 4 bases, with 13 bases between them. This CDR3 spans 15 amino acids. The germline gives CDR1 KGHSH, CDR2 LQKENI. Repertoires were generated with immunoSEQ multiplex PCR, while TCRdb's copy carries only in-frame clones and drops some. Altogether about 250,000 clones are present, around 84% being singletons, with the ten largest covering over 1.5%. Symptom resolution, clearance, or two negative PCRs marked donors in Cohort 3 as recovered. The chain employs TRBV18 and TRBJ2-3; TRBD2 might be the D (5 bases). The sample comprised PBMCs or T cells enriched from blood (not recorded which). The receptor's source is a man in his forties who had recovered from COVID-19. CDR3 sequence (DNA): TGTGCCAGCTCACCATTGGCGGGTAGACCAGATACGCAGTATTTT. Encoded protein: CASSPLAGRPDTQYF.